This T cell receptor beta chain was identified during a study of shared clonotypes between healthy human individuals. CDR1 GTSNPN and CDR2 SVGIG come from the germline V gene (reference sequence). V lost 7 bases to trimming and J lost 5 bases, with 14 bases between them. The CDR3 is made up of 12 amino acids. The data were produced by immunoSEQ multiplex PCR, yet TCRdb's version contains in-frame clones alone and is incomplete. The data contain 2,500,000 or so clones, under 95% of them singletons. The chain links TRBV30 to TRBJ1-1; tentatively, D is TRBD1 (5 bases). The receptor comes from a man aged 18 to 30 in good health. Some clones in this sample may be carry-over from other donors' samples. Sequences were obtained from naive CD4+ T cells from PBMCs. Subset indicated: CD45RA+ positively selected. The CDR3 DNA reads TGTGCCTCGAGGACGGGGGGAACTGAAGCTTTCTTT. Translated, it gives CASRTGGTEAFF. The entire variable domain, with the rest obtained from reference TRBV30 and TRBJ1-1, is as follows: SQTIHQWPATLVQPVGSPLSLECTVEGTSNPNLYWYRQAAGRGLQLLFYSVGIGQISSEVPQNLSASRPQDRQFILSSKKLLLSDSGFYLCASRTGGTEAFFGQGTRLTVV.